This record looks at one T cell receptor (beta chain) sequence and its context. Antigen unknown. The CDR3 length is 14 residues. Trimming stripped 0 bases from V and 3 bases from J, with 8 bases between. Germline values: CDR1 SGDLS, CDR2 YYNGEE. The study sampled nominally healthy donors, though unrecorded immune exposures were likely. This entry comes from a study of cytomegalovirus exposure and HLA in healthy donors. Overall study: A prior analysis found fewer than 120 million unique TCR beta sequences from around 180 million T cells.

With 60 Vbeta and 13 Jbeta primers, the PCR was carried out. Clones were read by immunoSEQ multiplex PCR, and TCRdb kept only the in-frame ones, dropping some. The repertoire consists of around 180,000 clones, with just under 80% occurring once and the leading ten covering less than 15%. Study-wide points: As a later analysis showed, a missense DCLRE1C variant was linked to trimming of TCR beta V- and J-genes.

Source material: PBMCs. The gene calls are TRBV9 and TRBJ2-3; D remains unclear. The origin of this receptor is a woman in her 50s in good health and CMV-seropositive. This CDR3 reads CASSVDPETDTQYF. In nucleotides, the CDR3 is TGTGCCAGCAGCGTAGACCCGGAGACAGATACGCAGTATTTT. Combining the CDR3 with reference TRBV9 and TRBJ2-3 gives the whole variable domain DSGVTQTPKHLITATGQRVTLRCSPRSGDLSVYWYQQSLDQGLQFLIQYYNGEERAKGNILERFSAQQFPDLHSELNLSSLELGDSALYFCASSVDPETDTQYFGPGTRLTVL.